The 32 T cell receptor beta chains in this list originate from one sample, sequenced in a study of radiotherapy plus CTLA-4 blockade in lung cancer. Produced via immunoSEQ multiplex PCR; TCRdb's table is partial and in-frame only. The sample carries roughly 54,000 clones, 84% recorded once. Sequencing was performed on peripheral blood, taken from a patient treated with radiotherapy plus ipilimumab. The receptors were gathered from a human donor with non-small cell lung cancer whose response to radiotherapy plus ipilimumab could not be evaluated.

The genes are TRBV29-1 and TRBJ2-5; TRBD1 aligns across 9 bases. The end of the DNA is better explained by TRBJ2-7, so the J call may be wrong. The CDR3 contains 14 residues. The V gene's germline CDR1 is SQVTM and CDR2 ANQGSEA. CDR3 in amino acids: CSVKTGGLTYEQYF. The CDR3 coding sequence is TGCAGCGTTAAAACAGGGGGCCTAACCTACGAGCAGTACTTC.

V and J are TRBV27 and TRBJ2-2; maybe TRBD1 (5 bases). The CDR3 spans 14 residues. Between the trimmed V and J ends, which lost 8 bases and 1 base, there was a span of 11 bases. Germline V gives CDR1 MNHEY, CDR2 SMNVEV (reference sequence). Here the CDR3 DNA reads TGTGCCAGCCGCCGGACATTGAACACCGGGGAGCTGTTTTTT. Translating gives CASRRTLNTGELFF.

The gene calls are TRBV27 and TRBJ2-7, with TRBD1 matching over 7 bases. Germline values: CDR1 MNHEY, CDR2 SMNVEV (reference sequence). This CDR3 is 15 amino acids long. The J segment lost 0 bases and the V segment lost 0 bases, leaving 2 bases of the junction unmatched. CDR3: CASSLSAGGSYEQYF. DNA of the CDR3: TGTGCCAGCAGTTTATCAGCAGGGGGCTCCTACGAGCAGTACTTC.

V gene TRBV28 combines with J gene TRBJ2-2; 7 nucleotides line up with TRBD2. This CDR3 has 17 amino acids. CDR1 and CDR2 (germline): MDHEN, SYDVKM. Trimming cost V 2 bases and J 1 base; bases outside gene matches: 7. CDR3 in DNA: TGTGCCAGCAGTTTAAGGGAGGGGCTAAAGAACACCGGGGAGCTGTTTTTT. It is translated as CASSLREGLKNTGELFF.

The rearrangement uses TRBV29-1 and TRBJ1-1; D perhaps matches TRBD1 (5 bases). CDR3 length: 12 residues. Germline V gene lookup returns CDR1 SQVTM and CDR2 ANQGSEA. Trimming shortened V by 7 bases and J by 6 bases, and 15 bases separated the two germline ends. CDR3 sequence reads: CSARKDRAEAFF. The CDR3 DNA sequence: TGCAGCGCACGAAAAGACAGAGCTGAAGCTTTCTTT.

The chain uses TRBV9 and TRBJ2-5, with 8 bases lining up with TRBD2. Germline assignment: CDR1 SGDLS and CDR2 YYNGEE. V lost 4 bases to trimming and J lost 2 bases; unmatched junction nucleotides: 7. This CDR3 is 15 amino acids long. The CDR3 sequence is CASSQIAGIQETQYF. CDR3 DNA sequence: TGTGCCAGCAGCCAAATAGCGGGGATACAAGAGACCCAGTACTTC.

This clone was seen just once. V and J are TRBV18 and TRBJ1-3; the D gene is possibly TRBD1 (5 bases). The CDR3 has 16 amino acids. V was shortened by 3 bases and J by 0 bases, with 12 bases between the two germline ends. CDR1 and CDR2 from the germline V gene are KGHSH and LQKENI. CDR3 DNA: TGTGCCAGCTCACCCTGGGGGGTTCACTCTGGAAACACCATATATTTT. As protein: CASSPWGVHSGNTIYF.

The rearrangement links TRBV19 to TRBJ2-1, with D possibly TRBD2 on 5 matching bases. The CDR3 spans 15 residues. With 4 bases removed from V and 5 bases from J, the gap between germline ends came to 15 bases. Germline V gene sequence: CDR1 LNHDA, CDR2 SQIVND (reference sequence). The CDR3 loop reads CASSKNGILNNEQFF. The CDR3 DNA sequence: TGTGCCAGTAGTAAAAACGGGATTCTAAACAATGAGCAGTTCTTC. The complete variable domain, with remaining parts taken from reference TRBV19 and TRBJ2-1, reads DGGITQSPKYLFRKEGQNVTLSCEQNLNHDAMYWYRQDPGQGLRLIYYSQIVNDFQKGDIAEGYSVSREKKESFPLTVTSAQKNPTAFYLCASSKNGILNNEQFFGPGTRLTVL.

The genes are TRBV6-5 and TRBJ2-3; D perhaps matches TRBD2 (6 bases). Trimming took 5 bases from V and 1 from J, leaving 10 bases between them. Germline-derived CDR1 and CDR2 are MNHEY and SVGAGI. The CDR3 runs to 14 residues. The CDR3 loop is CASSTAGRTDTQYF. The CDR3 DNA sequence: TGTGCCAGCAGTACCGCGGGACGCACAGATACGCAGTATTTT.

V and J are TRBV9 and TRBJ2-4, with D perhaps TRBD1 (5 bases). This CDR3 has 16 amino acids. Per germline, CDR1 SGDLS and CDR2 YYNGEE. With 4 bases removed from V and 3 bases from J, the gap between germline ends came to 17 bases. CDR3 residues: CASSPQGLNNKNIQYF. The CDR3 DNA reads TGTGCCAGCAGCCCCCAGGGCCTTAACAACAAAAACATTCAGTACTTC.

Worth noting for this clone: The same CDR3 is also encoded by other DNA sequences in this sample. The J gene is TRBJ2-5, the V gene TRBV7-9; D call uncertain. Trimming took off 1 base at V and 4 bases at J, with 10 bases between the two ends. The V gene's germline CDR1 is SEHNR and CDR2 FQNEAQ (reference sequence). The CDR3 has 14 residues. The CDR3 here is CASSLVGDSETQYF. CDR3 coding DNA: TGTGCCAGCAGCTTAGTTGGTGACTCAGAGACCCAGTACTTC.

The genes are TRBV7-8 and TRBJ2-5; TRBD1 agrees at 9 bases. CDR3 length equals 12 residues. CDR1 SGHVS and CDR2 FQNEAQ come from the germline V gene. Germline trimming cut 10 bases from V and 4 bases from J; bases unmatched to any gene: 4. The CDR3 sequence is CATGQGRETQYF. The CDR3 bases are TGTGCCACCGGACAGGGGAGAGAGACCCAGTACTTC.

By its share, this clone is medium-sized (0.01 to 0.1%). The CDR3 is CASSGEKGGGQPQHF. The CDR3 bases are TGTGCCAGTAGTGGGGAAAAGGGAGGTGGGCAGCCCCAGCATTTT. The chain couples TRBV19 to TRBJ1-5; D gene ambiguous. Germline values: CDR1 LNHDA, CDR2 SQIVND (reference sequence). The length of the CDR3 is 15 residues. V lost 5 bases, J lost 7 bases, and 18 bases lay in between.

In its sample, this clone was seen a few times. The chain uses TRBV7-3 and TRBJ2-2; the match to TRBD1 covers 8 bases. After removal of 2 bases from V and 4 bases from J, the junction contained 21 bases not matched to a gene. This CDR3 is 21 amino acids long. CDR1 is SGHTA, CDR2 FQGTGA, per germline. CDR3: CASSLGVPPVSDRGGTGELFF. The CDR3, as DNA: TGTGCCAGCAGCTTAGGTGTCCCCCCGGTTAGCGACAGGGGTGGCACCGGGGAGCTGTTTTTT. Complete variable domain (other parts from reference TRBV7-3 and TRBJ2-2): GAGVSQTPSNKVTEKGKYVELRCDPISGHTALYWYRQSLGQGPEFLIYFQGTGAADDSGLPNDRFFAVRPEGSVSTLKIQRTERGDSAVYLCASSLGVPPVSDRGGTGELFFGEGSRLTVL.

The CDR3 bases are TGTGCCAGCAGCCAACCCGGCTCTGGAAACACCATATATTTT. Translation gives CASSQPGSGNTIYF. The V call is TRBV7-9, the J call TRBJ1-3; no reliable D call. V lost 5 bases and J 0 bases, leaving 8 bases between the germline ends. Looked up from germline, CDR1 is SEHNR and CDR2 is FQNEAQ (reference sequence). This CDR3 comprises 14 residues.

The V and J genes are TRBV18 and TRBJ2-7; 16 bases line up with TRBD2. Germline CDR1 and CDR2: KGHSH and LQKENI. This CDR3 comprises 23 residues. The junction had 22 bases not matched to a gene; V was cut back by 1 base and J by 4 bases. CDR3 nucleotide sequence: TGTGCCAGCTCACCACTTCTCCTGGGTCTAACCGGGACTAGCGGGAGGGCCAGGTACGAGCAGTACTTC. Translating gives CASSPLLLGLTGTSGRARYEQYF.

DNA of the CDR3: TGTGCCAGCAGTAGGAGGGGACAGTCCCATCAGCCCCAGCATTTT. This gives the protein CASSRRGQSHQPQHF. The chain uses TRBV28 and TRBJ1-5, with TRBD1 matching over 7 bases. Unmatched junction bases numbered 9, after V lost 5 bases and J lost 5 bases. The CDR3 contains 15 residues. Germline values: CDR1 MDHEN, CDR2 SYDVKM.

The V and J genes are TRBV5-1 and TRBJ1-2; TRBD1 matches at 7 bases. V dropped 2 bases and J dropped 2; count of bases not matched to a gene: 3. The CDR3 consists of 14 residues. Germline V gives CDR1 SGHRS, CDR2 YFSETQ. The chain's CDR3 is CASSFLQGNYGYTF. The CDR3 nucleotides read TGCGCCAGCAGCTTCTTACAGGGGAACTATGGCTACACCTTC.

The V and J genes are TRBV30 and TRBJ2-2; the D gene is possibly TRBD1 (5 bases). CDR3 length equals 14 residues. Trimming pared 0 bases from V and 6 bases from J, leaving 11 bases between. Germline-derived CDR1 and CDR2 are GTSNPN and SVGIG (reference sequence). CDR3 sequence: CAWSVQAVAGELFF. The CDR3 DNA sequence: TGTGCCTGGAGTGTACAGGCTGTGGCCGGGGAGCTGTTTTTT.

The V and J genes are TRBV28 and TRBJ2-3; 13 bases line up with TRBD2. Germline loops: CDR1 MDHEN, CDR2 SYDVKM. CDR3 length equals 20 residues. The V segment lost 4 bases and the J segment 5 bases; nucleotides outside the gene matches: 18. The CDR3: CASSYPTGLAGADLGDTQYF. The CDR3 DNA follows: TGTGCCAGCAGTTATCCCACAGGACTAGCGGGAGCGGATTTGGGAGATACGCAGTATTTT.

V gene TRBV6-1 combines with J gene TRBJ1-5, with 7 bases lining up with TRBD1. V lost 5 bases and J lost 4; bases outside the gene matches: 8. Germline-derived CDR1 and CDR2 are MNHNS and SASEGT. The CDR3 runs 15 residues. The DNA of the CDR3 is TGTGCCAGCAGTCCAATGAGGGGGCCTAATCAGCCCCAGCATTTT. Encoded protein: CASSPMRGPNQPQHF.

The chain links TRBV4-1 to TRBJ2-3; TRBD2 matches at 7 bases. The germline V gene has CDR1 MGHRA and CDR2 YSYEKL. V lost 1 base to trimming and J lost 2 bases; unmatched junction nucleotides: 6. The CDR3 contains 16 residues. The CDR3 nucleotides read TGCGCCAGCAGCCAAGCGTGGGGGACTACCACAGATACGCAGTATTTT. Translating gives CASSQAWGTTTDTQYF.

A single count supports this clone. A much bigger clone sits one base away, suggesting this may be a read error. The chain couples TRBV7-8 to TRBJ1-1; D is unclear. CDR3 length: 12 residues. Trimming took off 1 base at V and 5 bases at J, with 5 bases between the two ends. Germline CDR1 is SGHVS and CDR2 is FQNEAQ. The CDR3 protein is CASSLGRTEAFF. CDR3 in DNA: TGTGCCAGCAGCTTAGGGAGGACTGAAGCTTTCTTT.

This chain links TRBV28 with TRBJ2-3; 7 bases fit TRBD1. CDR3 length equals 14 residues. CDR1 and CDR2 from the germline V gene are MDHEN and SYDVKM. V trimming: 5 bases; J trimming: 1 base; junction bases outside the gene matches: 3. CDR3: CASSRTGGTDTQYF. CDR3 bases: TGTGCCAGCAGTAGGACAGGCGGCACAGATACGCAGTATTTT.

V is TRBV28 and J is TRBJ1-5; maybe TRBD1 (6 bases). Trimming took off 2 bases at V and 4 bases at J, with 12 bases between the two ends. There are 15 residues in the CDR3. Germline V lookup: CDR1 MDHEN, CDR2 SYDVKM. This chain's CDR3 is CASSLPPGENQPQHF. In DNA, the CDR3 is TGTGCCAGCAGTTTACCCCCAGGGGAAAATCAGCCCCAGCATTTT.

The chain links TRBV27 to TRBJ1-5, with D uncertain. V lost 2 bases, J lost 8 bases, and 10 bases lay in between. CDR3 length: 13 amino acids. From germline, CDR1 is MNHEY and CDR2 SMNVEV (reference sequence). The CDR3 DNA reads as TGTGCCAGCAGTTTACGGGTTATGGAGCCCCAGCATTTT. It codes for CASSLRVMEPQHF.

This chain joins TRBV7-2 and TRBJ1-1; D call uncertain. Trimming took off 4 bases at V and 6 bases at J, with 15 bases between the two ends. The V gene's germline CDR1 is SGHTA and CDR2 FQGNSA. The CDR3 contains 14 residues. The CDR3 DNA follows: TGTGCCAGCAGCTCTACTCGAGCCCCCTCTGAAGCTTTCTTT. Protein sequence: CASSSTRAPSEAFF.

CDR3 DNA: TGTGCCAGCAGCTTTTCAGGTGGAGAGACCCAGTACTTC. Encoded protein: CASSFSGGETQYF. V is TRBV11-2 and J is TRBJ2-5; D remains unclear. The V end lost 3 bases, the J end lost 4 bases, and 9 bases lay between the germline ends. This CDR3 region has 13 residues. Germline V gene data show CDR1 as SGHAT and CDR2 as FQNNGV.

The V call is TRBV28, the J call TRBJ1-1; 9 positions match TRBD1. The CDR3 is 14 residues long. Unmatched junction bases numbered 5, after V lost 5 bases and J lost 4 bases. Germline values: CDR1 MDHEN, CDR2 SYDVKM. The CDR3 is CASSGTGLFTEAFF. CDR3 DNA sequence: TGTGCCAGCAGTGGGACAGGGTTGTTCACTGAAGCTTTCTTT.

V gene TRBV7-3 combines with J gene TRBJ2-3, with D possibly matching TRBD2 (5 bases). The CDR3 sequence is 13 residues long. Trimming removed 3 bases from V and 9 bases from J, with 13 bases in between. Germline CDR1 reads SGHTA; CDR2 reads FQGTGA. The CDR3 sequence is CASSLIMGDTQYF. In DNA, the CDR3 is TGTGCCAGCAGCTTGATAATGGGAGACACGCAGTATTTT.

This chain uses TRBV7-2 with TRBJ2-5; D is possibly TRBD2 (5 bases). From germline, CDR1 is SGHTA and CDR2 FQGNSA. V was pared by 5 bases and J by 4 bases, with 11 bases between. The CDR3 runs 13 residues. DNA of the CDR3: TGTGCCAGCAGCCGGAACGGAGGAGAGACCCAGTACTTC. It specifies CASSRNGGETQYF.

A few counts support this clone. J is TRBJ1-1 and V is TRBV7-9, with D maybe TRBD1 (5 bases). In germline, CDR1 is SEHNR, CDR2 FQNEAQ (reference sequence). V lost 1 base and J lost 11, with 26 bases in between. The CDR3 consists of 17 residues. The CDR3, as DNA: TGTGCCAGCAGCTTAGGACGGGGGTGGACCGAAGGGTCCTACGCTTTCTTT. As protein: CASSLGRGWTEGSYAFF.